The T cell receptor beta chain under discussion was sequenced for a study of STAT3 mutations in large granular lymphocyte leukemia. Study as a whole: Canonical activating STAT3 mutations were detected in roughly half of the longitudinally sequenced T-LGLL patients. General observations from the study: In T-cell large granular lymphocyte leukemia, about half of patients showed multiple immunodominant subclonotypes.

Some clones are missing from TCRdb's copy, which holds only in-frame ones; the method was immunoSEQ multiplex PCR. Among 4,500 to 5,500 clones listed, about three quarters were seen once. In its sample, this clone was seen once. What it binds is not known. The specimen sequenced was PBMCs. The TCR was taken from a human donor with T large granular lymphocyte leukemia. Some clones in this sample may be carry-over from other donors' samples.

CDR3 bases: TGTGCCAGCAGCTTAGGCCAGCATAATGAAAAACTGTTTTTT. Amino acid sequence: CASSLGQHNEKLFF. The gene calls are TRBV7-9 and TRBJ1-4; D not certain. Germline V lookup: CDR1 SEHNR, CDR2 FQNEAQ (reference sequence). This CDR3 spans 14 amino acids. Trimming stripped 1 base from V and 4 bases from J, with 7 bases between.